This record covers a single T cell receptor beta chain. Germline CDR1 is MNHEY and CDR2 is SVGAGI. The CDR3 is 14 amino acids. Trimming at V came to 2 bases and at J to 5 bases, leaving 5 bases not matched to a gene. This sample was included in a study of shared clonotypes between healthy human individuals. TCRdb keeps only in-frame clones here, not all; method: immunoSEQ multiplex PCR. The sample has 2 million to 2.5 million clones; approximately 94% are singletons. This TCR was sampled from a man aged 18 to 35 in good health. Sequenced: naive CD4+ T cells sorted from blood. Subset defined: CD45RA+ positively selected. J is TRBJ2-7 and V is TRBV6-5; 8 nucleotides match TRBD2. The CDR3 protein is CASSYSGRDNEQYF. Written as DNA, the CDR3 is TGTGCCAGCAGTTACAGCGGGAGAGACAACGAGCAGTACTTC.